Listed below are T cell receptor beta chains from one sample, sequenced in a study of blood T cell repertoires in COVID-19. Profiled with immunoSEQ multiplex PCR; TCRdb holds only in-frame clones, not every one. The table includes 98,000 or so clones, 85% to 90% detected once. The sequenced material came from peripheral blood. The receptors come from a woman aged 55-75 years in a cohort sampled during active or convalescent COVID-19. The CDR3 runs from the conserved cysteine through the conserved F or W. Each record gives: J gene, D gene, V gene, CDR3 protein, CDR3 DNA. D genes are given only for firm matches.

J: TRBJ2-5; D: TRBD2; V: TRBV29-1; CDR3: CSVETSGSGTQYF; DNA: TGCAGCGTCGAGACTAGCGGGAGCGGGACCCAGTACTTC
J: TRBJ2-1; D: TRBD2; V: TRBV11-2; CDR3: CASSPAGGLANEQFF; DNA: TGTGCCAGCAGCCCCGCCGGCGGACTAGCAAATGAGCAGTTCTTC
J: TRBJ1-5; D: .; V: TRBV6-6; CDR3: CASNRGPNQPQHF; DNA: TGTGCCAGCAATAGAGGGCCCAATCAGCCCCAGCATTTT
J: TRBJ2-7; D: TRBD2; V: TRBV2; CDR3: CASKYRLAGDLSSYEQYF; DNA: TGTGCCAGCAAGTACCGACTAGCGGGGGACCTTAGCTCCTACGAGCAGTACTTC
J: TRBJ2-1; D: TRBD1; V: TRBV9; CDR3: CASSGGTGVTRPQFF; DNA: TGTGCCAGCAGCGGAGGGACAGGGGTAACCCGGCCCCAGTTCTTC
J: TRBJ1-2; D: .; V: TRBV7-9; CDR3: CASSLERVQGYGYTF; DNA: TGTGCCAGCAGCTTAGAGAGGGTCCAAGGCTACGGCTACACCTTC
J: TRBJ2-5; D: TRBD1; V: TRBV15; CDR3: CATSRGTGSGETQYF; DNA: TGTGCCACCAGCAGAGGGACAGGGAGTGGAGAGACCCAGTACTTC
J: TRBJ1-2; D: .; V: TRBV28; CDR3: CASSLRKGGHGYTF; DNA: TGTGCCAGCAGTTTAAGAAAGGGAGGGCATGGCTACACCTTC
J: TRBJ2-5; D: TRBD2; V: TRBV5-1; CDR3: CASSLVASGMETQYF; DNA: TGCGCCAGCAGCTTGGTGGCTAGCGGGATGGAGACCCAGTACTTC
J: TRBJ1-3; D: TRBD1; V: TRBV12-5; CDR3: CASGLVLGDRGLMDTIYF; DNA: TGTGCTAGTGGTTTGGTTCTAGGGGACAGGGGGTTGATGGACACCATATATTTT
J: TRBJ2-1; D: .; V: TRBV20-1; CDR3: CSARAQNEQFF; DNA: TGCAGTGCTAGAGCCCAGAATGAGCAGTTCTTC